Listed here are 30 T cell receptor beta chains from one sample, sequenced in a study of blood T cell repertoires in COVID-19. Generated by immunoSEQ multiplex PCR, the TCRdb table keeps only in-frame clones and is missing some. The sample carries over 50,000 clones, 80% to 85% recorded once. The sample consisted of peripheral blood. Receptors were obtained from a man in his forties or fifties with acute or convalescent COVID-19.

CDR3 in amino acids: CASSYGQGLNTGELFF. In DNA, the CDR3 is TGTGCCAGCAGCTATGGACAGGGCCTAAACACCGGGGAGCTGTTTTTT. This rearrangement joins TRBV5-5 to TRBJ2-2; the match to TRBD1 covers 8 bases. CDR1 and CDR2 from the germline V gene are SGHKS and YYEKEE (reference sequence). The CDR3 sequence is 16 residues long. The ends lost 3 bases at V and 2 bases at J; junction bases unmatched: 6.

The rearrangement joins TRBV30 to TRBJ2-7; D perhaps matches TRBD1 (6 bases). The CDR3 runs to 12 residues. The germline gives CDR1 GTSNPN, CDR2 SVGIG (reference sequence). Deletions cut 2 bases from V and 7 bases from J, with 12 bases between. CDR3 sequence reads: CAWSMGAEEQYF. The CDR3, as DNA: TGTGCCTGGAGTATGGGGGCCGAGGAGCAGTACTTC.

The V and J genes are TRBV19 and TRBJ1-5, with 7 bases lining up with TRBD1. Germline CDR1 is LNHDA and CDR2 is SQIVND (reference sequence). V shed 4 bases and J 0 bases; nucleotides not matched to a gene: 6. The CDR3 is 16 residues long. CDR3 sequence: CASSTRQGYSNQPQHF. The DNA for the CDR3 is TGTGCCAGTAGTACCCGACAGGGTTATAGCAATCAGCCCCAGCATTTT.

The chain links TRBV5-1 to TRBJ2-7; 8 bases are a match to TRBD1. Per the germline V gene, CDR1 is SGHRS and CDR2 is YFSETQ. CDR3 length: 14 amino acids. V lost 0 bases to trimming and J lost 3 bases; unmatched junction nucleotides: 2. CDR3 sequence reads: CASSLGTGNYEQYF. CDR3 coding DNA: TGCGCCAGCAGCTTGGGGACAGGGAACTACGAGCAGTACTTC.

This chain uses TRBV12-3 or TRBV12-4 with TRBJ1-2; a weak D match, TRBD1 (6 bases). This CDR3 spans 13 amino acids. V lost 8 bases and J lost 4, with 14 bases in between. CDR3 DNA: TGTGCCAGCGGTCTGGGGGGGCTCTATGGCTACACCTTC. Protein product: CASGLGGLYGYTF.

The V gene is TRBV20-1, the J gene TRBJ2-1; D not certain. The CDR3 length is 11 residues. V lost 7 bases and J lost 4, with 8 bases in between. Germline V gene sequence: CDR1 DFQATT, CDR2 SNEGSKA (reference sequence). Here the CDR3 reads CSGVVYNEQFF. CDR3 DNA sequence: TGCAGTGGAGTGGTTTACAATGAGCAGTTCTTC.

The V gene is TRBV5-5, the J gene TRBJ1-2; D is unclear. The germline V gene encodes CDR1 SGHKS and CDR2 YYEKEE (reference sequence). CDR3 size: 13 residues. Between the trimmed V and J ends, which lost 0 bases and 4 bases, there was a span of 7 bases. The CDR3 spells CASSLEQPYGYTF. The CDR3 nucleotides are TGTGCCAGCAGCTTGGAACAGCCCTATGGCTACACCTTC.

The chain links TRBV7-3 to TRBJ2-2; 9 nucleotides agree with TRBD2. J lost 4 bases, V lost 4 bases, and 10 bases had no gene match. The CDR3 spans 17 residues. Germline V gives CDR1 SGHTA, CDR2 FQGTGA. CDR3 loop: CASSSVFLAGPTGELFF. The CDR3, as DNA: TGTGCCAGCAGCTCCGTATTCCTAGCGGGACCCACCGGGGAGCTGTTTTTT.

The rearrangement links TRBV7-3 to TRBJ2-3, with a weak D call TRBD2 (6 bases). This CDR3 spans 15 amino acids. The ends were cut back, 3 bases at V and 0 bases at J, with 10 bases in the middle. Germline lookup yields CDR1 SGHTA and CDR2 FQGTGA. The CDR3 reads CASSLGGPSTDTQYF. As DNA, the CDR3 is TGTGCCAGCAGCTTGGGGGGTCCTAGCACAGATACGCAGTATTTT.

This clone was seen a single time. V and J are TRBV19 and TRBJ2-7; D possibly corresponds to TRBD2 (7 bases). The CDR3 spans 13 residues. V lost 3 bases and J lost 5, with 11 bases in between. Germline CDR1 and CDR2: LNHDA and SQIVND (reference sequence). DNA of the CDR3: TGTGCCAGTAGTATCAGGGGAGGGGACGAGCAGTACTTC. Protein: CASSIRGGDEQYF.

The chain joins TRBV3-1 (or the pseudogene TRBV3-2) to TRBJ1-1; the D is unclear. This CDR3 has 14 amino acids. V lost 5 bases and J 0 bases, leaving 10 bases between the germline ends. Germline loops: CDR1 LGHDT, CDR2 YNNKEL (reference sequence). CDR3 nucleotide sequence: TGTGCCAGCAGCGATCTCCCGGTGAACACTGAAGCTTTCTTT. Translated: CASSDLPVNTEAFF.

The rearrangement links TRBV6-5 to TRBJ1-2, with D tentatively TRBD1 (6 bases). This CDR3 is 15 amino acids long. V lost 0 bases, J lost 4 bases, and 12 bases lay in between. CDR1 is MNHEY and CDR2 is SVGAGI in the germline V gene. CDR3 DNA: TGTGCCAGCAGTTACTCCGAGGGGGAAGGCTATGGCTACACCTTC. Translation gives CASSYSEGEGYGYTF.

The rearrangement uses TRBV3-1 (or the pseudogene TRBV3-2) and TRBJ2-5; the D gene is possibly TRBD2 (6 bases). The CDR3 sequence is 13 residues long. CDR1 is LGHDT and CDR2 is YNNKEL in the germline V gene (reference sequence). The V and J ends lost 1 base and 3 bases respectively, with 6 bases between them. CDR3 DNA sequence: TGTGCCAGCAGCCAAGGGGGGGAAGAGACCCAGTACTTC. It translates to CASSQGGEETQYF.

This chain connects TRBV16 to TRBJ2-7; D is ambiguous. Trimming cost V 2 bases and J 3 bases, with 11 bases left between them. CDR3 length equals 14 residues. CDR1 is KGHSY, CDR2 FQNENV, per germline. CDR3 nucleotides: TGTGCCAGCAGCCAACATTTACAAGTCTACGAGCAGTACTTC. Amino acid sequence: CASSQHLQVYEQYF.

This clone appeared a few times. V and J are TRBV7-9 and TRBJ2-3, with TRBD1 matching over 8 bases. This CDR3 contains 16 residues. CDR1 and CDR2 from the germline V gene are SEHNR and FQNEAQ (reference sequence). The V gene end was trimmed by 5 bases and the J gene end by 2 bases; junction bases not matched to a gene: 9. CDR3 in DNA: TGTGCCAGCAGCGACGGACAGGGAGTCGTCACAGATACGCAGTATTTT. Translating it yields CASSDGQGVVTDTQYF.

The rearrangement links TRBV10-3 to TRBJ2-2, with D possibly being TRBD1 (5 bases). CDR1 and CDR2 from the germline V gene are ENHRY and SYGVKD. V lost 4 bases, J lost 3 bases, and 15 bases lay in between. CDR3 length: 16 amino acids. CDR3 DNA: TGTGCCATCAGTGGGCCCCAAGGGGTCGACACCGGGGAGCTGTTTTTT. Its protein is CAISGPQGVDTGELFF.

This clone was detected only once. The chain uses TRBV21-1 and TRBJ2-5; the D call in the table, TRBD2, was not verified against the DNA. TRBV21-1 is classified as a pseudogene. There are 14 residues in the CDR3. As DNA, the CDR3 is TGTGCCAGCAGCAAAGACGACCGGGGAGAGACCCAGTACTTC. This sequence encodes CASSKDDRGETQYF.

The chain has TRBV6-5 and TRBJ1-1; 9 bases align to TRBD1. Per the germline V gene, CDR1 is MNHEY and CDR2 is SVGAGI. This CDR3 has 13 amino acids. V trimming: 10 bases; J trimming: 5 bases; junction bases outside the gene matches: 8. In nucleotides, the CDR3 is TGTGCCACCGGACAGGGGTCGGTTACTGAAGCTTTCTTT. Protein: CATGQGSVTEAFF.

V and J are TRBV21-1 and TRBJ1-2; the table assigns TRBD1, which was not confirmed against the DNA. TRBV21-1 constitutes a pseudogene. The CDR3 is made up of 16 amino acids. The CDR3 DNA reads as TGTGCCAGCAGCAAAGCGACGGGGACATCGTACTATGGCTACACCTTC. Encoded protein: CASSKATGTSYYGYTF.

This chain uses TRBV5-1 with TRBJ1-2; the match to TRBD1 covers 9 bases. V lost 3 bases, J lost 8 bases, and 8 bases stayed unmatched. The CDR3 consists of 14 residues. CDR1 and CDR2 from the germline V gene are SGHRS and YFSETQ. This CDR3 reads CASSSGQGIQGYTF. The DNA of the CDR3 is TGCGCCAGCAGCTCCGGACAGGGGATCCAAGGCTACACCTTC.

The rearrangement joins TRBV19 to TRBJ1-4; the D gene is possibly TRBD1 (6 bases). There are 13 residues in the CDR3. V lost 7 bases, J lost 8 bases, and 14 bases lay in between. The germline gives CDR1 LNHDA, CDR2 SQIVND (reference sequence). The CDR3 sequence: CASNWGLGEKLFF. The CDR3 region has the DNA TGTGCCAGTAATTGGGGGCTGGGGGAAAAACTGTTTTTT.

CDR3 residues: CASSLDRGNEKLFF. CDR3 in DNA: TGTGCCAGCAGTTTGGACAGGGGTAATGAAAAACTGTTTTTT. The chain uses TRBV6-2 or TRBV6-3 and TRBJ1-4; 9 bases align to TRBD1. V dropped 4 bases and J dropped 4; count of bases not matched to a gene: 1. From germline, CDR1 is MNHEY and CDR2 SVGEGT. The CDR3 spans 14 residues.

The table lists this clone with a few counts. This chain links TRBV29-1 with TRBJ1-2; D is possibly TRBD1 (5 bases). The CDR3 consists of 12 residues. Germline-derived CDR1 and CDR2 are SQVTM and ANQGSEA. The V and J ends lost 5 bases and 4 bases respectively, with 11 bases between them. The CDR3 loop reads CSVQADIYGYTF. DNA of the CDR3: TGCAGCGTTCAGGCGGACATCTATGGCTACACCTTC.

The J gene is TRBJ1-2, the V gene TRBV29-1; 11 bases are shared with TRBD1. The length of the CDR3 is 12 residues. The trim removed 7 bases at V and 2 bases at J, leaving 0 bases unmatched. CDR1 is SQVTM and CDR2 is ANQGSEA in the germline V gene. The CDR3 sequence is CSGTGGNYGYTF. The DNA for the CDR3 is TGCAGCGGGACAGGGGGCAACTATGGCTACACCTTC.

J is TRBJ1-4 and V is TRBV6-2 or TRBV6-3; the D is unclear. Trimming left V 1 base short and J 0 bases short, with 6 bases between. In germline, CDR1 is MNHEY, CDR2 SVGEGT. CDR3 size: 15 residues. CDR3: CASSYWLTTNEKLFF. The CDR3 DNA follows: TGTGCCAGCAGTTACTGGCTGACAACTAATGAAAAACTGTTTTTT.

The chain combines TRBV2 with TRBJ1-1; D unresolved. This CDR3 is 10 amino acids long. V gave up 6 bases and J gave up 10 bases, with 9 bases separating them. CDR1 and CDR2 (germline): SNHLY, FYNNEI. The CDR3 protein is CASRELLAFF. Here the CDR3 DNA reads TGTGCCAGCAGAGAGTTGTTAGCTTTCTTT.

The chain links TRBV29-1 to TRBJ1-3, with 7 positions matching TRBD1. With 8 bases clipped from V and 2 bases from J, the junction kept 6 bases outside the gene matches. CDR3 size: 13 residues. CDR1 SQVTM and CDR2 ANQGSEA come from the germline V gene. CDR3 protein: CSFRTGAGNTIYF. Here the CDR3 DNA reads TGCAGCTTTCGGACAGGCGCTGGAAACACCATATATTTT. Variable domain in full (rest from reference TRBV29-1 and TRBJ1-3): SAVISQKPSRDICQRGTSLTIQCQVDSQVTMMFWYRQQPGQSLTLIATANQGSEATYESGFVIDKFPISRPNLTFSTLTVSNMSPEDSSIYLCSFRTGAGNTIYFGEGSWLTVV.

The CDR3 here is CASSPPYGRGYTF. The DNA for the CDR3 is TGTGCCAGCAGCCCCCCATATGGGAGAGGCTACACCTTC. The chain couples TRBV9 to TRBJ1-2; D is unclear. The germline V gene encodes CDR1 SGDLS and CDR2 YYNGEE. V lost 4 bases to trimming and J lost 8 bases, with 15 bases between them. The CDR3 consists of 13 residues.

The chain uses TRBV3-1 (or the pseudogene TRBV3-2) and TRBJ2-7, with 8 bases fitting TRBD2. CDR1 is LGHDT, CDR2 YNNKEL, per germline (reference sequence). The CDR3 length is 17 residues. J gave up 2 bases and V 3 bases, and 12 bases lay outside the gene matches. As DNA, the CDR3 is TGTGCCAGCAGCCAGCTAACGGGAGCGGGGGATGCCTACGAGCAGTACTTC. Amino acid sequence: CASSQLTGAGDAYEQYF.

The J gene is TRBJ2-1, the V gene TRBV5-4; TRBD1 matches at 10 bases. The trim removed 5 bases at V and 7 bases at J, leaving 9 bases unmatched. CDR1 and CDR2 (germline): SGHNT, YYREEE (reference sequence). The CDR3 is 15 amino acids. The CDR3 bases are TGTGCCAGCAGGCCGACAGGGGGCGTCGGGAATGAGCAGTTCTTC. Its protein is CASRPTGGVGNEQFF.